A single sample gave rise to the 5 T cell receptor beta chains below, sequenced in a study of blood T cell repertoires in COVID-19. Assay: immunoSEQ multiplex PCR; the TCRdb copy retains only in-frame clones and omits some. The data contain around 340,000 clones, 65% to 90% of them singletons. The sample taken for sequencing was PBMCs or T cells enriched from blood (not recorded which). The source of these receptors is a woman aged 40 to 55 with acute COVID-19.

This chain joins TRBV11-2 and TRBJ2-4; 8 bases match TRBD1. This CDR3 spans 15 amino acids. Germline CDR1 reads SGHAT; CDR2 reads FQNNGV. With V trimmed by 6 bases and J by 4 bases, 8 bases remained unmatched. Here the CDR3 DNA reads TGTGCCAGCAGGCCCACAGGGGGATTTAAAAACATTCAGTACTTC. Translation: CASRPTGGFKNIQYF.

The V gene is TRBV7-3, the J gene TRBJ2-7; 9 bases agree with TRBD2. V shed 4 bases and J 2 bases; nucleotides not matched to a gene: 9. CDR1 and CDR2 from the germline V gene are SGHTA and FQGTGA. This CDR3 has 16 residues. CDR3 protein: CASSSSPRLAAYEQYF. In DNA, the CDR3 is TGTGCCAGCAGCTCTTCCCCCCGACTAGCGGCCTACGAGCAGTACTTC.

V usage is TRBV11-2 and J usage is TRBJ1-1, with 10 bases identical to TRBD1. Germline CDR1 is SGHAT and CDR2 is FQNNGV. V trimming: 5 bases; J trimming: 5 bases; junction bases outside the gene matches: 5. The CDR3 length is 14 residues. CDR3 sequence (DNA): TGTGCCAGCAGCACAGACAGGGGGCTTACTGAAGCTTTCTTT. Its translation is CASSTDRGLTEAFF.

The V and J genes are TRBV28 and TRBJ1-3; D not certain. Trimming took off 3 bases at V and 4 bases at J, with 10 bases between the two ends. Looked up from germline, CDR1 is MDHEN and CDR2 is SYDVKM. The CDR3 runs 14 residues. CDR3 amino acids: CASSLSVRGNTIYF. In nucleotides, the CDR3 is TGTGCCAGCAGTTTGTCCGTCCGGGGAAACACCATATATTTT.

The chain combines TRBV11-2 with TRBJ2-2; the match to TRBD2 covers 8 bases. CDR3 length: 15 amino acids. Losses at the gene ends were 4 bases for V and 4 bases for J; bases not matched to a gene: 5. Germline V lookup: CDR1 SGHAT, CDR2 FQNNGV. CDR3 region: CASSSQAGGTGELFF. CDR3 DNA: TGTGCCAGCAGCTCTCAGGCGGGGGGCACCGGGGAGCTGTTTTTT. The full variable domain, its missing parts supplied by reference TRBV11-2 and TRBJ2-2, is EAGVAQSPRYKIIEKRQSVAFWCNPISGHATLYWYQQILGQGPKLLIQFQNNGVVDDSQLPKDRFSAERLKGVDSTLKIQPAKLEDSAVYLCASSSQAGGTGELFFGEGSRLTVL.